These T cell receptor beta chains were read from a single sample in a study of regulatory T cells in long-lasting Graves disease. TCRdb itself ran the multiplex PCR reads through MiXCR, one entry per CDR3 protein. The sample has hundreds of thousands of distinct CDR3 sequences, 15% to 19% seen once. This specimen consisted of peripheral blood mononuclear cells (PBMCs), obtained at new diagnosis, from a patient treated with antithyroid drugs. All receptors come from a female donor with Graves disease. Both conserved end residues are part of each CDR3. The D gene is left open where the match is weak. Clone size, where shown, is once, few, many, or a class for clones that have expanded.

v_call	d_call	j_call	clone_size	cdr3_nt	cdr3_aa
TRBV29-1	TRBD1	TRBJ1-2	-	TGCAGCGTTCTACGACAGGGTAGAGATGGCTACACCTTC	CSVLRQGRDGYTF
TRBV7-2	-	TRBJ2-3	-	-	CASPSPTGANVLTFGAGTDTQYF
TRBV27	-	TRBJ1-2	many	TGTGCCAGCAGTTTAAAGAGGAATGGGAGGGCGCACGACTATGGCTACACCTTC	CASSLKRNGRAHDYGYTF
TRBV5-1	-	TRBJ2-1	-	TGCGCCAGCAGCGTGGGGGGTCGCAGATTTAATGAGCAGTTCTTC	CASSVGGRRFNEQFF
TRBV2	-	TRBJ1-2	many	TGTGCCAGCAGTGAAGGGGGCCTTCCAGCCTACACCTTC	CASSEGGLPAYTF
TRBV5-1	-	TRBJ1-1	-	TGCGCCAGCAGCTCGGGACACTACACTGAAGCTTTCTTT	CASSSGHYTEAFF
TRBV2	-	TRBJ2-2	many	TGTGCCAGCAGACTACTTGAGGGGAACACCGGGGAGCTGTTTTTT	CASRLLEGNTGELFF
TRBV28	TRBD1	TRBJ1-4	many	TGTGCCAGCAGTTCCGGACAGGGCGGAAAGGAAAAACTGTTTTTT	CASSSGQGGKEKLFF
TRBV12-3/TRBV12-4	-	TRBJ2-5	many	TGTGCCAGCAGTTTTCGCGCGGGACAGCCGGGGTACTTC	CASSFRAGQPGYF
TRBV3-1	-	TRBJ2-3	many	TGTGCCAGCAGCCAAGGGTCGTTTCGAAGCACAGATACGCAGTATTTT	CASSQGSFRSTDTQYF
TRBV7-3	TRBD2	TRBJ2-1	few	TGTGCCAGCAGCTTATCTCAGAAGGGCGGGAGGGGTGAGCAGTTCTTC	CASSLSQKGGRGEQFF
TRBV25-1	-	TRBJ1-3	many	TGTGCCAGCAGTGTGTCGACATCTGGAAACACCATATATTTT	CASSVSTSGNTIYF
TRBV12-3/TRBV12-4	-	TRBJ2-1	many	TGTGCCAGCAGTTTAGGGCAGGGGATTGTCAATGAGCAGTTCTTC	CASSLGQGIVNEQFF
TRBV28	TRBD1	TRBJ1-2	-	TGTGCCAGCAGTTTACCGATAATGTCGGGGCAGGGGGCGAACTATGGCTACACCTTC	CASSLPIMSGQGANYGYTF
TRBV7-9	-	TRBJ1-1	many	TGTGCCAGCAGCCAGACATCGGGGAGTACGTCTGAAGCTTTCTTT	CASSQTSGSTSEAFF
TRBV20-1	-	TRBJ1-2	many	TGCAGTGCTAGAGATCCCGCAGGGGTCGACTATGGCTACACCTTC	CSARDPAGVDYGYTF
TRBV2	TRBD1	TRBJ1-1	many	TGTGCCAGCAGTGTGGACAGGGAGAACACTGAAGCTTTCTTT	CASSVDRENTEAFF
TRBV7-9	-	TRBJ2-2	many	TGTGCCAGCAGCTTAGCCGGTCCCGGGGAGCTGTTTTTT	CASSLAGPGELFF
TRBV18	TRBD1	TRBJ1-3	-	TGTGCCAGCTCATCAGACAGGGGCTCTGGAAACACCATATATTTT	CASSSDRGSGNTIYF
TRBV10-3	TRBD2	TRBJ2-7	many	TGTGCCATACGTGGGCGGGAGGGCTCAGCCTACGAGCAGTACTTC	CAIRGREGSAYEQYF
TRBV5-1	TRBD1	TRBJ2-1	few	TGCGCCAGCAGCTTACGGGACAGCCCAGACAATGAGCAGTTCTTC	CASSLRDSPDNEQFF
TRBV4-3	TRBD1	TRBJ2-1	many	TGCGCCAGCAGCCGACAGGGGCTACTCTACAATGAGCAGTTCTTC	CASSRQGLLYNEQFF
TRBV5-4	TRBD2	TRBJ2-1	many	TGTGCCAGCAGCTTTATCAGCGGGAGGGCCCACAATGAGCAGTTCTTC	CASSFISGRAHNEQFF
TRBV19	-	TRBJ2-1	-	TGTGCCAGTAACCCTAACCGGGACTCCGGGGGGCATGAGCAGTTCTTC	CASNPNRDSGGHEQFF
TRBV11-2	-	TRBJ2-7	few	TGTGCCAGCAGCTTGTTGCGGAGGCCCTACGAGCAGTACTTC	CASSLLRRPYEQYF
TRBV3-1	TRBD1	TRBJ1-1	-	TGTGCCAGCAGCCAAGAGACAGGGAGAACGGACACTGAAGCTTTCTTT	CASSQETGRTDTEAFF
TRBV11-2	-	TRBJ2-7	many	TGTGCCAGCAGCCCAGGGTCTGGCGAGCAGTACTTC	CASSPGSGEQYF
TRBV14	-	TRBJ2-7	few	TGTGCCAGCAGCCAAGATCGGGGGCCGAAACCCTACGAGCAGTACTTC	CASSQDRGPKPYEQYF
TRBV7-9	-	TRBJ1-6	-	TGTGCCAGCAGTCAACCGGGTATTAATTCACCCCTCCACTTT	CASSQPGINSPLHF
TRBV29-1	-	TRBJ1-3	many	TGCAGCGCGGAGGTCCGAGGGCTCCCCTCTGGAAACACCATATATTTT	CSAEVRGLPSGNTIYF
TRBV29-1	-	TRBJ2-1	-	TGCAGCGTTGATACTCCCACCTACAATGAGCAGTTCTTC	CSVDTPTYNEQFF
TRBV7-9	TRBD2	TRBJ2-5	many	TGTGCCAGCAGCCGATTTCTAGCGGGGTCTCAAGAGACCCAGTACTTC	CASSRFLAGSQETQYF
TRBV11-2	TRBD2	TRBJ2-2	many	TGTGCCAGCAGCTCTGGGCCGGGACTAGCCCCCGGGGAGCTGTTTTTT	CASSSGPGLAPGELFF
TRBV15	-	TRBJ1-1	-	TGTGCCACCAGCGGCTCGGCAAGTGAAGCTTTCTTT	CATSGSASEAFF
TRBV19	-	TRBJ1-5	-	TGTGCCAGTAGTATGACAGAGAATCAGCCCCAGCATTTT	CASSMTENQPQHF
TRBV24-1	-	TRBJ1-1	many	TGTGCCACCGGAAAATCGGACGGAACCGTTTTCTTT	CATGKSDGTVFF
TRBV7-2	-	TRBJ2-3	many	TGTGCCAGCAGCTTAGGGGCAGGGTGGACAGATACGCAGTATTTT	CASSLGAGWTDTQYF
TRBV7-8	-	TRBJ2-2	-	TGTGCCAGCAGCCCCACCGACCCCCGCACCGGGGAGCTGTTTTTT	CASSPTDPRTGELFF
TRBV5-1	-	TRBJ1-1	many	TGCGCCAGCAGCTGGTCAGCGGGAACGAACACTGAAGCTTTCTTT	CASSWSAGTNTEAFF
TRBV3-1	TRBD2	TRBJ2-7	many	TGTGCCAGCAGCGATGGACTAGCCCTCTCCTACGAGCAGTACTTC	CASSDGLALSYEQYF
TRBV10-2	-	TRBJ2-2	many	TGCGCCAGCAGTGAAACTTTTCGAGCGGAATGGAAAGGGCTGTTTTTT	CASSETFRAEWKGLFF
TRBV11-2	TRBD1	TRBJ2-1	few	TGTGCCAGCAGCTTGCCCCGCGACAGGGGAGGTCCCTACAATGAGCAGTTCTTC	CASSLPRDRGGPYNEQFF
TRBV20-1	TRBD1	TRBJ2-7	-	TGCAGTGCTAGGGTAGGGACAGGGGCACATTTCGAGCAGTACTTC	CSARVGTGAHFEQYF
TRBV27	TRBD2	TRBJ2-5	few	TGTGCCAGCGGTTTAACTGCGGGGGGCCTCCAAGAGACCCAGTACTTC	CASGLTAGGLQETQYF
TRBV19	-	TRBJ2-1	-	TGTGCCAGTAGTAAACAGGGAATTTACAATGAGCAGTTCTTC	CASSKQGIYNEQFF
TRBV7-9	-	TRBJ1-2	few	TGTGCCAGCAACTCGATGTTCTCGGGGGCGGATGGCTACACCTTC	CASNSMFSGADGYTF
TRBV27	TRBD2	TRBJ2-7	many	TGTGCCAGCAGTGCACTTAGCGGGGGTCTTAGGGAGCAGTACTTC	CASSALSGGLREQYF
TRBV6-1	TRBD1	TRBJ1-1	many	TGTGCCGTTGCAGGGGGCGCGGAGGGGGACACTGAAGCTTTCTTT	CAVAGGAEGDTEAFF
TRBV29-1	TRBD1	TRBJ1-1	many	TGCAGCGTCCTAGGGGGGCAGGGGGAGGTGAACACTGAAGCTTTCTTT	CSVLGGQGEVNTEAFF
TRBV27	TRBD2	TRBJ2-3	many	TGTGCCAGCAGTTCCCTAGGGCTAGCGGGTTCAGATACGCAGTATTTT	CASSSLGLAGSDTQYF